The present T cell receptor beta chain was sequenced within a study of blood T cell repertoires in COVID-19. About the research overall: Sample material is recorded as cDNA or gDNA derived from T cells, B-cell-depleted T cells, or PBMCs.

Authors' processing steps: Using reference gene primer amplification, nucleated cell counts were estimated. Assay: immunoSEQ multiplex PCR; the TCRdb copy retains only in-frame clones and omits some. Clonal size and the V and J genes are those of that table, whereas D and trimming came from the DNA. Of about 140,000 clones in the sample, 86% were seen once. Germline assignment: CDR1 MNHEY and CDR2 SVGEGT. V shed 5 bases and J shed 1 base, with 14 bases lying between them. The CDR3 is 15 residues long. Adults between roughly 18 and 95 years of age took part from fewer than 30 US areas. Recovered participants had two consecutive negative NP/OP PCR tests, healthcare professional clearance, or symptom resolution.

The chain employs TRBV6-2 or TRBV6-3 and TRBJ1-1, with a tentative D call TRBD1 (6 bases). Input material: PBMCs or T cells enriched from blood (not recorded which). This TCR derives from a man aged 45-65 years who had recovered from COVID-19. DNA for the CDR3: TGTGCCAGCAGTGCGTCAGGGGTTGGGAACACTGAAGCTTTCTTT. It specifies CASSASGVGNTEAFF.